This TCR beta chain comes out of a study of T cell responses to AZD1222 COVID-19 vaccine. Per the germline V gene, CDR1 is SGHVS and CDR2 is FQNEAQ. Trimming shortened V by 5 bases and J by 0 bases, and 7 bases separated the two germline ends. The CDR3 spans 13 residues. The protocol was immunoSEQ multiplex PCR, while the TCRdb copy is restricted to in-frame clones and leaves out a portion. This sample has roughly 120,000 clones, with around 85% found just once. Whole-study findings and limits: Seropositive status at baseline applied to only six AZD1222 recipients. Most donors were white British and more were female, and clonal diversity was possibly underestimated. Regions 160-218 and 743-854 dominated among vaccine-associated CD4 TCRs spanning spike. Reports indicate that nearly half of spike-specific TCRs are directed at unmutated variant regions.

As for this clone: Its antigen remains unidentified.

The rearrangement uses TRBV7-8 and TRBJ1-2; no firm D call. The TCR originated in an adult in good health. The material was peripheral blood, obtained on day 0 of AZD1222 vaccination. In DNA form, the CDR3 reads TGTGCCAGCAGCGAGAATTCTAACTATGGCTACACCTTC. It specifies CASSENSNYGYTF. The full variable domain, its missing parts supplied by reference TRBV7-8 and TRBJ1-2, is GAGVSQSPRYKVAKRGQDVALRCDPISGHVSLFWYQQALGQGPEFLTYFQNEAQLDKSGLPSDRFFAERPEGSVSTLKIQRTQQEDSAVYLCASSENSNYGYTFGSGTRLTVV.